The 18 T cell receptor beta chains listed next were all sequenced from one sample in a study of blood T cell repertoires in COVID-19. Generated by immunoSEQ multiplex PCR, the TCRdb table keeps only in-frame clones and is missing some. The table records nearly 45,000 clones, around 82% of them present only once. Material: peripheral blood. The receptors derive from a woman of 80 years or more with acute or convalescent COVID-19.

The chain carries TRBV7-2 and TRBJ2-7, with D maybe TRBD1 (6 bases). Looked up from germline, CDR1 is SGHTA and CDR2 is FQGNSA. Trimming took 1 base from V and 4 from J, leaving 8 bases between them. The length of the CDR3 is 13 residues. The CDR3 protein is CASSLGTEYEQYF. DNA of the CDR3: TGTGCCAGCAGCTTAGGGACAGAATACGAGCAGTACTTC.

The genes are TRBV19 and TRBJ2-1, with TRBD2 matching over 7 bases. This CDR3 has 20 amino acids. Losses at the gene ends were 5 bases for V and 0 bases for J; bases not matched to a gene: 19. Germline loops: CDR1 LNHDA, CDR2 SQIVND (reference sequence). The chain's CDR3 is CASSRAGTTIPPSSYNEQFF. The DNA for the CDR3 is TGTGCCAGTAGTCGTGCCGGGACTACAATCCCACCGAGCTCCTACAATGAGCAGTTCTTC.

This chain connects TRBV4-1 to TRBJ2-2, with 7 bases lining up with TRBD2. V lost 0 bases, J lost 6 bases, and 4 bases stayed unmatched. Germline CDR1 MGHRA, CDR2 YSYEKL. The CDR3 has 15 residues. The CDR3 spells CASSQDEGGPGELFF. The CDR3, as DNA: TGCGCCAGCAGCCAAGACGAGGGAGGGCCCGGGGAGCTGTTTTTT.

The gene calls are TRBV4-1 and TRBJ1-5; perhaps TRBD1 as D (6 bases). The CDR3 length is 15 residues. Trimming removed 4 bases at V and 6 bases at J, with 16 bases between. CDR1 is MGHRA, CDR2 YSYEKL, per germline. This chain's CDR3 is CASSPSTGYGQPQHF. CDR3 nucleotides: TGCGCCAGCAGCCCATCGACAGGATACGGTCAGCCCCAGCATTTT.

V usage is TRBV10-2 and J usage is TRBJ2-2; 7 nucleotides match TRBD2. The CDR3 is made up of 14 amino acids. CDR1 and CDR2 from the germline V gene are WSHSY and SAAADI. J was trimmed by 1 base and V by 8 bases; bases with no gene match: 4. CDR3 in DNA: TGCGCCAGCTTTGGGGAGGGGAACACCGGGGAGCTGTTTTTT. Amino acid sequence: CASFGEGNTGELFF.

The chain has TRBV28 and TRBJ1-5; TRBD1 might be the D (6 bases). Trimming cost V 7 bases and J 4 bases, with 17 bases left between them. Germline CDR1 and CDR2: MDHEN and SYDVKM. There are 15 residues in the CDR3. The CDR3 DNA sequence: TGTGCCAGCATCTCTTCGGGGGGGCGGAATCAGCCCCAGCATTTT. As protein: CASISSGGRNQPQHF.

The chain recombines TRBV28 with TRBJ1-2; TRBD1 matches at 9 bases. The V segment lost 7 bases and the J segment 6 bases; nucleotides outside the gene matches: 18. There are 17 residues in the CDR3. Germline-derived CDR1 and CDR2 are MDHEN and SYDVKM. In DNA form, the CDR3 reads TGTGCCAGCAACACCGGGACAGGGTTATTGGGGAGGGATGGCTACACCTTC. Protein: CASNTGTGLLGRDGYTF.

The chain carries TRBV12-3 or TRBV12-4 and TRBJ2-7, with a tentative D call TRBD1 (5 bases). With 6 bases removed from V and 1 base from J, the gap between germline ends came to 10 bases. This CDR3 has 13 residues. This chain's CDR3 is CASSRQLSYEQYF. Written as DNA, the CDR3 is TGTGCCAGCAGCCGACAGCTATCCTACGAGCAGTACTTC.

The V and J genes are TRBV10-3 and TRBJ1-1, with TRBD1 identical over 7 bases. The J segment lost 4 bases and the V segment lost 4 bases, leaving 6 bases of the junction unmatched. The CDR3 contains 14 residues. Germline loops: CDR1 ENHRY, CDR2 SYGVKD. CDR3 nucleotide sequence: TGTGCCATCAGTGCCCTGGACAGGTTCACTGAAGCTTTCTTT. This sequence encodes CAISALDRFTEAFF.

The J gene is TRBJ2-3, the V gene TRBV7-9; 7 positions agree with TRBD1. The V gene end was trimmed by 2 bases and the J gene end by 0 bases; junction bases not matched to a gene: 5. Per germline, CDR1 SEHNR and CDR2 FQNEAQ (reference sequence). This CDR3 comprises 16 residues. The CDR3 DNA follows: TGTGCCAGCAGCTTACTTCAGACAGGGAGCACAGATACGCAGTATTTT. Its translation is CASSLLQTGSTDTQYF. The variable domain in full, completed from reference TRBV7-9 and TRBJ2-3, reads DTGVSQNPRHKITKRGQNVTFRCDPISEHNRLYWYRQTLGQGPEFLTYFQNEAQLEKSRLLSDRFSAERPKGSFSTLEIQRTEQGDSAMYLCASSLLQTGSTDTQYFGPGTRLTVL.

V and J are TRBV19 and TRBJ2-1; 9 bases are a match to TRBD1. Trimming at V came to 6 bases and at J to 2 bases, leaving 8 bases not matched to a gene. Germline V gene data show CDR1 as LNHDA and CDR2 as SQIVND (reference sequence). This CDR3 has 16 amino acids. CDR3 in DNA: TGTGCCAGTAGGCCTCAGGACAGGGGACCCTACAATGAGCAGTTCTTC. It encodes CASRPQDRGPYNEQFF.

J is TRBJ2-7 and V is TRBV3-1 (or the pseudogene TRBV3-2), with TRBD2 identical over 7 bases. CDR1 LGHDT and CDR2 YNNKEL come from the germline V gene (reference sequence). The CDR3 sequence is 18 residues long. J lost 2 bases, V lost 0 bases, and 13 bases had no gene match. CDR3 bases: TGTGCCAGCAGCCAAGACGCAGCCACGGGAGGTTCCACCTACGAGCAGTACTTC. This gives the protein CASSQDAATGGSTYEQYF.

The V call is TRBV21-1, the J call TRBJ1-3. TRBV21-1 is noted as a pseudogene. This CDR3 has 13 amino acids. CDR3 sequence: CASSKRAGDTIYF. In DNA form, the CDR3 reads TGTGCCAGCAGCAAAAGGGCCGGGGACACCATATATTTT.

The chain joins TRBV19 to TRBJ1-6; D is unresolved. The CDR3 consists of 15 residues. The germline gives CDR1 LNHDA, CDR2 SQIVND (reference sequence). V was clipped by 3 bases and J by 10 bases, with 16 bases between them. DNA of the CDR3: TGTGCCAGTAGTATTGGGCTCGGGGAATGGTCACCCCTCCACTTT. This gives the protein CASSIGLGEWSPLHF.

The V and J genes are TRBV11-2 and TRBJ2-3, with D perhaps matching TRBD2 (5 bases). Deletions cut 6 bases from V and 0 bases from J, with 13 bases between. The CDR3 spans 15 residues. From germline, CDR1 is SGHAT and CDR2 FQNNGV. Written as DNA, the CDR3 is TGTGCCAGCAGTCGGACTGTTTCTAGCACAGATACGCAGTATTTT. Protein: CASSRTVSSTDTQYF.

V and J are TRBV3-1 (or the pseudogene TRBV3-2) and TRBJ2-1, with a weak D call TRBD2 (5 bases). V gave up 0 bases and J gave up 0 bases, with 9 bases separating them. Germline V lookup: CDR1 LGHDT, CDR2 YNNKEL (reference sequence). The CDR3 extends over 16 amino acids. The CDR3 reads CASSQDPGSSYNEQFF. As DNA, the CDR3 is TGTGCCAGCAGCCAAGATCCTGGGAGCTCCTACAATGAGCAGTTCTTC.

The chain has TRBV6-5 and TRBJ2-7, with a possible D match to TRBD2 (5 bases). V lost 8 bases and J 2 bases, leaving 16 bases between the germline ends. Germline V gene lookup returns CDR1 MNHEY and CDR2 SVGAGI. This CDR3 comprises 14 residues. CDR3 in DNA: TGTGCCAGCGCTCTATCGTACGGGACCTACGAGCAGTACTTC. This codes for CASALSYGTYEQYF.

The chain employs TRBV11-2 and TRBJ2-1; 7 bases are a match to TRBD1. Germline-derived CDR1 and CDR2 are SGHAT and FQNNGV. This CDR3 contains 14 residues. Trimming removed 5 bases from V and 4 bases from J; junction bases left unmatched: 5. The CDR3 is CASSPPGQYNEQFF. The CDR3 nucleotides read TGTGCCAGCAGCCCGCCGGGACAGTACAATGAGCAGTTCTTC.